Listed below are T cell receptor beta chains from one sample, sequenced in a study of T cells in Graves' hyperthyroidism and ophthalmopathy. One entry per CDR3 protein results from TCRdb running MiXCR on the multiplex PCR reads. The profile covers some 570,000 distinct CDR3 sequences, with 14% appearing a single time and roughly 7.7% taken by the ten largest. Sequenced sample: blood. These receptors all come from a woman between 18 and 30 years old with Graves' ophthalmopathy. Each CDR3 is given without its conserved first and last residue. Fields, in order: V gene, clone size, J gene, D gene, CDR3 protein. A D gene is named only where the DNA matches it firmly. Rows may omit the clone size; those that give it use once, few, many or a size class.

v_call: TRBV2
clone_size: many
j_call: TRBJ2-7
d_call: .
cdr3_aa: ASSVGRGSYEQY

v_call: TRBV10-3
clone_size: many
j_call: TRBJ1-1
d_call: TRBD1
cdr3_aa: AISEGTGALNTEAF

v_call: TRBV9
clone_size: .
j_call: TRBJ2-7
d_call: .
cdr3_aa: ASSVRSQAYEQY

v_call: TRBV7-2
clone_size: .
j_call: TRBJ1-2
d_call: TRBD1
cdr3_aa: ASSLGGQGARYGYT

v_call: TRBV24-1
clone_size: many
j_call: TRBJ1-2
d_call: TRBD1
cdr3_aa: ATSDSDRLVRYT

v_call: TRBV14
clone_size: .
j_call: TRBJ2-2
d_call: .
cdr3_aa: ASSPKGSLVTGELF

v_call: TRBV7-2
clone_size: .
j_call: TRBJ2-3
d_call: TRBD2
cdr3_aa: ASSITGTSGRTHTQY

v_call: TRBV6-1
clone_size: few
j_call: TRBJ2-3
d_call: .
cdr3_aa: ASSNPSDTQY

v_call: TRBV18
clone_size: many
j_call: TRBJ2-1
d_call: TRBD2
cdr3_aa: ASSPNSRGDEQF

v_call: TRBV4-2
clone_size: few
j_call: TRBJ2-1
d_call: .
cdr3_aa: ASSQRGPGDEQF

v_call: TRBV6-1
clone_size: many
j_call: TRBJ2-5
d_call: TRBD1
cdr3_aa: ASSDRGPPQETQY

v_call: TRBV9
clone_size: many
j_call: TRBJ2-7
d_call: .
cdr3_aa: ASGPGTFSYEQY

v_call: TRBV5-6
clone_size: .
j_call: TRBJ1-4
d_call: .
cdr3_aa: ASCRVGLGEEKLF

v_call: TRBV19
clone_size: .
j_call: TRBJ2-3
d_call: TRBD2
cdr3_aa: ASSTSGSRIDTQY